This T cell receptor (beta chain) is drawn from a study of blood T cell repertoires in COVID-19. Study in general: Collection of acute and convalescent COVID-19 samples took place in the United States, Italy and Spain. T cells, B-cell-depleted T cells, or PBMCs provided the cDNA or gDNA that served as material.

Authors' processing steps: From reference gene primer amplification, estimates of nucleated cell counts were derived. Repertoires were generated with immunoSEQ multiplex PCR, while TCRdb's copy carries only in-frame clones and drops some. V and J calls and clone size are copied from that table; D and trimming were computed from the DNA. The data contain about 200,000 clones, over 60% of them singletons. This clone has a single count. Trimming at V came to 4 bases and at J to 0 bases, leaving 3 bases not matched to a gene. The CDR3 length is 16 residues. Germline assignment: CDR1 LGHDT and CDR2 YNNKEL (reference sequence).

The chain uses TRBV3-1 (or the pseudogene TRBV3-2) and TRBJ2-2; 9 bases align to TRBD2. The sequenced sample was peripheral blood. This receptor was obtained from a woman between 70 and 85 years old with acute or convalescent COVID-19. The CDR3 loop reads CASSRRGGANTGELFF. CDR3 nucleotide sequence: TGTGCCAGCAGCCGTCGCGGGGGGGCGAACACCGGGGAGCTGTTTTTT.